This T cell receptor beta chain came from a study of T cell repertoires in cytomegalovirus infection. Overall study: Signatures in public TCR beta sequences pointed to both CMV infection and matching HLA type. Overall study findings and caveats: Accumulated public TCR beta family frequency recognized individuals carrying CMV together with the relevant HLA. CMV-specific HLA-C-restricted TCR beta clonotypes dominated the ex vivo response.

Via MiXCR, TCRdb re-called the reads, giving one row per CDR3 protein. The sample shows roughly 320,000 distinct CDR3 sequences, more than 8% of them seen only once. Between the trimmed V and J ends, which lost 1 base and 4 bases, there was a span of 23 bases. Germline values: CDR1 DFQATT, CDR2 SNEGSKA (reference sequence). This CDR3 has 17 residues. There are many counts of this clonotype. Its antigen is as yet unknown. The chain carries TRBV20-1 and TRBJ2-7, with TRBD1 as a possible D gene (6 bases). The TCR comes from a human donor in good health (CMV status not recorded). Some clones in this sample may be carry-over from other donors' samples. Sample: PBMCs. This chain's CDR3 is CSARVRSQRQVGYEQYF. The CDR3 nucleotides are TGCAGTGCTAGAGTTAGGAGCCAGAGACAGGTGGGATACGAGCAGTACTTC.